The clone carrying this T cell receptor beta chain has only a few counts. Next came a second PCR, run for about 6 to 12 cycles, which used a sample-barcoded 5' primer along with a J-beta primer mix. TCRdb reprocessed the 5' RACE reads with MiXCR, giving one entry per CDR3 protein. The profile shows 780,000 or so distinct CDR3 sequences, about 25% of them singletons. This specimen comes from a study of blood T cells in healthy people across ages. Germline V lookup: CDR1 LGHNA, CDR2 YSLEER. The CDR3 runs to 16 residues. Drawn from each donor were 8.5 to 10 milliliters of peripheral blood. The same data also contributed to another study, on T cells of mothers and their children.

The chain links TRBV4-3 to TRBJ2-5, with 8 bases aligning to TRBD2. The J call may be in error: the DNA end matches TRBJ2-1 better. The TCR originated in a boy younger than 18 in good health. Input material: blood. CDR3 sequence (DNA): TGCGCCAGCAGCCAAGTAGGCGGGGGGACTTACAATGAGCAGTTCTTC. Encoded protein: CASSQVGGGTYNEQFF.